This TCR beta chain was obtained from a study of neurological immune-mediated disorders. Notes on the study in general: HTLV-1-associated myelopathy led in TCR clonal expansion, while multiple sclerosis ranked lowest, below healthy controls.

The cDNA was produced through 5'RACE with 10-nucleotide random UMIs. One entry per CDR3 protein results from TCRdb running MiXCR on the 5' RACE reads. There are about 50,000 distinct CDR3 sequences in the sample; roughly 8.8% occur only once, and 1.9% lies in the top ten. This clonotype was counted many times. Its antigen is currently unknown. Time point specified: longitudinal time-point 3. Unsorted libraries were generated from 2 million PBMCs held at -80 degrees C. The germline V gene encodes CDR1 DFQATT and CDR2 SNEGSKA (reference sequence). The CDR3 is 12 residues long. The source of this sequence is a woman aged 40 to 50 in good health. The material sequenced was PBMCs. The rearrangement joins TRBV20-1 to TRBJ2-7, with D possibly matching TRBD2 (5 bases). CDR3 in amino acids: CSAGGVAYEQYF. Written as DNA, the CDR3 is TGCAGCGCGGGTGGGGTGGCCTACGAGCAGTACTTC.